Listed below are T cell receptor beta chains from one sample, sequenced in a study of technical replicates of blood from a handful of donors. TCRdb's table, derived via immunoSEQ multiplex PCR, lists solely in-frame clones and lacks some. The data hold 56,000 or so clones, with 85% to 95% observed a single time. Sequenced: PBMCs. These receptors came from a human donor in good health. Some clones in this sample may be carry-over from other donors' samples. CDR3s include the opening cysteine and the closing phenylalanine or tryptophan. Each record gives: V gene, J gene, clone size, D gene, CDR3 DNA, CDR3 protein. The D gene is left open where the match is weak. The size entry is marked missing in some rows and otherwise reads once, few, many or a size class.

v_gene: TRBV7-9
j_gene: TRBJ2-1
abundance: .
d_gene: TRBD2
CDR3nt: TGTGCCAGCAGTCATCTAGCGGGAGGGCCCGTGGAGCAGTTCTTC
CDR3aa: CASSHLAGGPVEQFF

v_gene: TRBV11-3
j_gene: TRBJ2-3
abundance: once
d_gene: .
CDR3nt: TGTGCCAGCAGCTCGGGACAACCCGAGGCAGATACGCAGTATTTT
CDR3aa: CASSSGQPEADTQYF

v_gene: TRBV13
j_gene: TRBJ2-5
abundance: .
d_gene: TRBD1
CDR3nt: TGTGCCAGCAGCCGGGGGGACAGGGACAAAAAGACCCAGTACTTC
CDR3aa: CASSRGDRDKKTQYF

v_gene: TRBV6-6
j_gene: TRBJ1-5
abundance: .
d_gene: TRBD1
CDR3nt: TGTGCCAGCAGAAGGGGGACAGCCGCAAATCAGCCCCAGCATTTT
CDR3aa: CASRRGTAANQPQHF

v_gene: TRBV7-2
j_gene: TRBJ1-6
abundance: .
d_gene: TRBD1
CDR3nt: TGTGCCAGCAGCTTTGGGGACAGGGTTGGGTCACCCCTCCACTTT
CDR3aa: CASSFGDRVGSPLHF

v_gene: TRBV18
j_gene: TRBJ2-2
abundance: .
d_gene: TRBD1
CDR3nt: TGTGCCAGCTCACCTCAGGGGGCCTTGAACACCGGGGAGCTGTTTTTT
CDR3aa: CASSPQGALNTGELFF

v_gene: TRBV2
j_gene: TRBJ2-4
abundance: .
d_gene: .
CDR3nt: TGTGCCAGCAGTGAAGGAGCTCGCCCCTTACTTGATTACTTC
CDR3aa: CASSEGARPLLDYF

v_gene: TRBV7-2
j_gene: TRBJ1-1
abundance: .
d_gene: .
CDR3nt: TGTGCCAGCAGCTTAGTTGGGCGCAGGCCAAACACTGAAGCTTTCTTT
CDR3aa: CASSLVGRRPNTEAFF

v_gene: TRBV27
j_gene: TRBJ2-1
abundance: .
d_gene: .
CDR3nt: TGTGCCAGCAGTGGCCAAAACAATGAGCAGTTCTTC
CDR3aa: CASSGQNNEQFF

v_gene: TRBV7-3
j_gene: TRBJ1-3
abundance: once
d_gene: .
CDR3nt: TGTGCCAGCAGCACAGGGTATGGAAACACCATATATTTT
CDR3aa: CASSTGYGNTIYF

v_gene: TRBV6-6
j_gene: TRBJ1-1
abundance: few
d_gene: .
CDR3nt: TGTGCCAGCAGGTTGGGAGGGGCCAACACTGAAGCTTTCTTT
CDR3aa: CASRLGGANTEAFF

v_gene: TRBV5-1
j_gene: TRBJ1-4
abundance: .
d_gene: TRBD1
CDR3nt: TGCGCCAGCAGCCCTGGACAGGGCCAGACTAATGAAAAACTGTTTTTT
CDR3aa: CASSPGQGQTNEKLFF

v_gene: TRBV5-1
j_gene: TRBJ1-4
abundance: .
d_gene: .
CDR3nt: TGCGCCAGCAGCTCAACACAGGGAGCGGCTAATGAAAAACTGTTTTTT
CDR3aa: CASSSTQGAANEKLFF

v_gene: TRBV5-4
j_gene: TRBJ1-2
abundance: .
d_gene: .
CDR3nt: TGTGCCAGCAGCCTAAACCGGGGCTATGGCTACACCTTC
CDR3aa: CASSLNRGYGYTF

v_gene: TRBV4-3
j_gene: TRBJ1-6
abundance: .
d_gene: .
CDR3nt: TGCGCCAGCAGCCAAGGTCTGAGCTCCTATAATTCACCCCTCCACTTT
CDR3aa: CASSQGLSSYNSPLHF

v_gene: TRBV7-2
j_gene: TRBJ1-6
abundance: .
d_gene: .
CDR3nt: TGTGCCAGCAGCCGGGATATGGTTTCACCCCTCCACTTT
CDR3aa: CASSRDMVSPLHF

v_gene: TRBV6-6
j_gene: TRBJ1-5
abundance: .
d_gene: .
CDR3nt: TGTGCCAGCAGTGACAGGAATCAGCCCCAGCATTTT
CDR3aa: CASSDRNQPQHF

v_gene: TRBV19
j_gene: TRBJ2-7
abundance: .
d_gene: TRBD1
CDR3nt: TGTGCCAGTAGTATCGGAACAGGGGGCTACGAGCAGTACTTC
CDR3aa: CASSIGTGGYEQYF

v_gene: TRBV5-1
j_gene: TRBJ1-2
abundance: once
d_gene: TRBD1
CDR3nt: TGCGCCAGCAGTACAACAGGGGACTATGGCTACACCTTC
CDR3aa: CASSTTGDYGYTF

v_gene: TRBV7-3
j_gene: TRBJ2-2
abundance: .
d_gene: .
CDR3nt: TGTGCCAGCAGCTTAGGGCTAGCCGGCACCGGGGAGCTGTTTTTT
CDR3aa: CASSLGLAGTGELFF

v_gene: TRBV5-6
j_gene: TRBJ2-5
abundance: .
d_gene: .
CDR3nt: TGTGCCAGCAGCTTTTCAGGGATGAGAGAGACCCAGTACTTC
CDR3aa: CASSFSGMRETQYF